This T cell receptor (beta chain) was sequenced for a study of blood T cell repertoires in COVID-19. Study as a whole: From T cells, B-cell-depleted T cells, or PBMCs came the material, which was cDNA or gDNA.

The table came from immunoSEQ multiplex PCR; TCRdb's copy has only in-frame clones and leaves some out. Of tens of thousands of clones in the sample, just over 85% were seen once. This sequence was found in a man aged 45-60 years with active COVID-19. Sequencing was performed on peripheral blood.

The CDR3 loop is CASSTGFDQPQHF. CDR3 DNA sequence: TGTGCCAGCAGTACAGGGTTTGATCAGCCCCAGCATTTT. The chain has TRBV5-4 and TRBJ1-5; maybe TRBD1 (6 bases). Trimming took off 5 bases at V and 5 bases at J, with 11 bases between the two ends. The CDR3 is 13 residues long. Germline V gives CDR1 SGHNT, CDR2 YYREEE (reference sequence). The full variable domain, in which reference TRBV5-4 and TRBJ1-5 provide the parts outside the CDR3, is ETGVTQSPTHLIKTRGQQVTLRCSSQSGHNTVSWYQQALGQGPQFIFQYYREEENGRGNFPPRFSGLQFPNYSSELNVNALELDDSALYLCASSTGFDQPQHFGDGTRLSIL.